Listed below are T cell receptor beta chains from one sample, sequenced in a study of T cell responses to AZD1222 COVID-19 vaccine. The repertoire was sequenced with immunoSEQ multiplex PCR; TCRdb's copy has only in-frame clones and lacks some. The table records roughly 150,000 clones, 90% of them present only once. This specimen consisted of peripheral blood, obtained 28 days after the second AZD1222 dose. The source of these receptors is an adult who received the AZD1222 COVID-19 vaccine. The CDR3 runs from the conserved cysteine through the conserved F or W. Fields, in order: clone size, J gene, D gene, V gene, CDR3 DNA, CDR3 protein. D genes are given only for firm matches. Expanded clones get a size class; other rows say once, few or many, or leave the size out.

clone size: -; J gene: TRBJ1-1; D gene: -; V gene: TRBV28; CDR3 DNA: TGTGCCAGCAGCCTTGGGACGCAAAAAGCTTTCTTT; CDR3 protein: CASSLGTQKAFF
clone size: once; J gene: TRBJ1-2; D gene: -; V gene: TRBV25-1; CDR3 DNA: TGTGCCAGCAGTGGGGCTTTTCAGGGTACCTATGGCTACACCTTC; CDR3 protein: CASSGAFQGTYGYTF
clone size: -; J gene: TRBJ1-1; D gene: TRBD1; V gene: TRBV19; CDR3 DNA: TGTGCCAGTAGAATACCAGGGGGATCGAACACTGAAGCTTTCTTT; CDR3 protein: CASRIPGGSNTEAFF
clone size: -; J gene: TRBJ1-1; D gene: -; V gene: TRBV19; CDR3 DNA: TGTGCCAGTAGCTCGGGGGGGGAAACCTTTGAAGCTTTCTTT; CDR3 protein: CASSSGGETFEAFF
clone size: -; J gene: TRBJ1-4; D gene: -; V gene: TRBV6-5; CDR3 DNA: TGTGCCAGCAGATCAGGGTCACTTAATGAAAAACTGTTTTTT; CDR3 protein: CASRSGSLNEKLFF
clone size: -; J gene: TRBJ1-6; D gene: -; V gene: TRBV27; CDR3 DNA: TGTGCCAGCAGTTTACTCAACTCTGGTGGGACCCTCAATTCACCCCTCCACTTT; CDR3 protein: CASSLLNSGGTLNSPLHF
clone size: once; J gene: TRBJ2-1; D gene: -; V gene: TRBV9; CDR3 DNA: TGTGCCAGCAGCGTAGAAGGAGAGGATAAGTTCTTC; CDR3 protein: CASSVEGEDKFF
clone size: -; J gene: TRBJ1-5; D gene: -; V gene: TRBV16; CDR3 DNA: TGTGCCAGCAGCCAATCCCCTCAGCCCCAGCATTTT; CDR3 protein: CASSQSPQPQHF
clone size: -; J gene: TRBJ2-2; D gene: -; V gene: TRBV5-4; CDR3 DNA: TGTGCCAGCAGGAGGGACGGCACCGGGGAGCTGTTTTTT; CDR3 protein: CASRRDGTGELFF
clone size: once; J gene: TRBJ2-7; D gene: TRBD2; V gene: TRBV29-1; CDR3 DNA: TGCAGCGTTGCAGGACTAGCGGGTAAGGGGGGCTACGAGCAGTACTTC; CDR3 protein: CSVAGLAGKGGYEQYF
clone size: -; J gene: TRBJ1-1; D gene: -; V gene: TRBV7-9; CDR3 DNA: TGTGCCAGCAGCTTAGACGAGGCTGAAGCTTTCTTT; CDR3 protein: CASSLDEAEAFF
clone size: -; J gene: TRBJ2-7; D gene: -; V gene: TRBV11-2; CDR3 DNA: TGTGCCAGCAGCTTATCCGAGGTAGGAACCGAGCAGTACTTC; CDR3 protein: CASSLSEVGTEQYF
clone size: -; J gene: TRBJ1-2; D gene: TRBD1; V gene: TRBV9; CDR3 DNA: TGTGCCAGCAGCGTAAACAGGGGGGCTGGCTACACCTTC; CDR3 protein: CASSVNRGAGYTF
clone size: -; J gene: TRBJ1-1; D gene: -; V gene: TRBV30; CDR3 DNA: TGTGCCTGGAGTGAGTTTAAACCGAGAAATGAAGCTTTCTTT; CDR3 protein: CAWSEFKPRNEAFF
clone size: -; J gene: TRBJ1-1; D gene: -; V gene: TRBV12-3/TRBV12-4; CDR3 DNA: TGTGCCAGCAGTTTAAAGGGAGGGACTGAAGCTTTCTTT; CDR3 protein: CASSLKGGTEAFF
clone size: -; J gene: TRBJ1-1; D gene: -; V gene: TRBV5-1; CDR3 DNA: TGCGCCAGCAGCTTGGAAGGTTACGGAGCTTTCTTT; CDR3 protein: CASSLEGYGAFF
clone size: -; J gene: TRBJ1-4; D gene: -; V gene: TRBV20-1; CDR3 DNA: TGCAGTCCGAGTGGCAGGGATGAAAAACTGTTTTTT; CDR3 protein: CSPSGRDEKLFF
clone size: -; J gene: TRBJ1-6; D gene: -; V gene: TRBV6-4; CDR3 DNA: TGTGCCAGCAGTGAGGCGGAGGGCGGTTCACCCCTCCACTTT; CDR3 protein: CASSEAEGGSPLHF
clone size: -; J gene: TRBJ1-6; D gene: -; V gene: TRBV5-8; CDR3 DNA: TGTGCCAGCAGCTTGGGAGTCGGGGGTCTCTCACCCCTCCACTTT; CDR3 protein: CASSLGVGGLSPLHF
clone size: -; J gene: TRBJ1-1; D gene: TRBD1; V gene: TRBV2; CDR3 DNA: TGTGCCAGCAGCACACGACAGGGGGCGGACACTGAAGCTTTCTTT; CDR3 protein: CASSTRQGADTEAFF
clone size: -; J gene: TRBJ1-5; D gene: -; V gene: TRBV3-1/TRBV3-2; CDR3 DNA: TGTGCCAGCAGCCAACGGGGGGGCAATCAGCCCCAGCATTTT; CDR3 protein: CASSQRGGNQPQHF
clone size: -; J gene: TRBJ2-1; D gene: TRBD2; V gene: TRBV14; CDR3 DNA: TGTGCCAGCCGATTAGCGGGGTCCTCCAATGAGCAGTTCTTC; CDR3 protein: CASRLAGSSNEQFF